The sequence of this TCR beta chain was determined in a study of blood T cell repertoires in COVID-19. The CDR3 has 13 residues. Looked up from germline, CDR1 is MNHNY and CDR2 is SVGAGI (reference sequence). The germline V and J ends were trimmed by 7 bases and 10 bases, with 14 bases remaining between them. TCRdb keeps only in-frame clones here, not all; method: immunoSEQ multiplex PCR. The table has hundreds of thousands of clones, roughly 86% seen once. The sequencing sample was made of PBMCs or T cells enriched from blood (not recorded which). This TCR came from a woman aged 40 to 49 with acute COVID-19. This chain connects TRBV6-6 to TRBJ1-6, with unresolved D. CDR3 sequence reads: CASTSGVGSPLHF. Here the CDR3 DNA reads TGTGCCAGCACCTCGGGAGTTGGGTCACCCCTCCACTTT.